Given below is one T cell receptor beta chain in context. MiXCR was run by TCRdb on the RT-PCR reads, yielding one entry per CDR3 protein. The sample carries 180,000 or so distinct CDR3 sequences, approximately 12% recorded once. The data stem from a study of response to subunit inactivated influenza vaccine. This sample was also put to use in a study of T cells expressing NK-cell markers. This second report adds: TCR beta libraries carry UMIs added by 5'RACE template switching. It was sorted CD3+CD56-NKG2C+, CD3+CD56+NKG2C- and CD3+CD56+NKG2C+ T cells that provided the TCR beta repertoires. Sequencing covered eight donors, seven HCMV-seropositive and one seronegative. HCMV specificity of the expanded NKG2C+ T cell clones was not established.

Sequencing used CD8+ T cells sorted from PBMCs, obtained 12 days after vaccination. The clonotype was recovered from a man aged 50 to 59 who received an inactivated influenza vaccine.

The CDR3 here is CASSQELRGAYEQYF. CDR3 sequence (DNA): TGCGCCAGCAGCCAAGAATTGCGGGGGGCCTACGAGCAGTACTTC. V and J are TRBV4-1 and TRBJ2-7, with 8 bases lining up with TRBD2. This CDR3 has 15 residues. V dropped 0 bases and J dropped 2; count of bases not matched to a gene: 3. The germline gives CDR1 MGHRA, CDR2 YSYEKL.